These 4 T cell receptor beta chains originate from one sample sequenced in a study of blood T cell repertoires in COVID-19. Only in-frame clones appear in the TCRdb table, and some are missing; sequencing was by immunoSEQ multiplex PCR. The sample records about 260,000 clones, roughly 90% being singletons. Material for sequencing was PBMCs or T cells enriched from blood (not recorded which). Every receptor here comes from a man aged 35 to 55 who had been exposed to COVID-19.

The chain has TRBV15 and TRBJ1-4; 11 nucleotides agree with TRBD1. The length of the CDR3 is 16 residues. Germline loops: CDR1 LNHNV, CDR2 YYDKDF (reference sequence). V trimming: 1 base; J trimming: 7 bases; junction bases outside the gene matches: 5. CDR3 sequence reads: CATSRGGQGESEKLFF. CDR3 nucleotides: TGTGCCACCAGCAGAGGGGGACAGGGGGAAAGTGAAAAACTGTTTTTT.

J is TRBJ2-1 and V is TRBV5-5; 13 positions agree with TRBD2. The CDR3 length is 15 residues. CDR1 and CDR2 from the germline V gene are SGHKS and YYEKEE (reference sequence). Losses at the gene ends were 4 bases for V and 8 bases for J; bases not matched to a gene: 6. The CDR3 sequence is CASSQTSGRMDEQFF. CDR3 nucleotide sequence: TGTGCCAGCAGCCAGACTAGCGGGAGGATGGATGAGCAGTTCTTC.

This sequence joins TRBV27 and TRBJ2-3, with TRBD2 matching 15 bases. The V segment lost 3 bases and the J segment 1 base; nucleotides outside the gene matches: 5. This CDR3 region has 18 residues. CDR1 MNHEY and CDR2 SMNVEV come from the germline V gene (reference sequence). This CDR3 is CASSFGLAGGRGTDTQYF. CDR3 DNA: TGTGCCAGCAGTTTCGGACTAGCGGGAGGGAGGGGCACAGATACGCAGTATTTT.

V gene TRBV27 combines with J gene TRBJ2-6; no clear D gene. Trimming shortened V by 3 bases and J by 1 base, and 7 bases separated the two germline ends. Germline-derived CDR1 and CDR2 are MNHEY and SMNVEV (reference sequence). The CDR3 consists of 15 residues. The CDR3 is CASSLWASGANVLTF. CDR3 sequence (DNA): TGTGCCAGCAGTTTGTGGGCGTCTGGGGCCAACGTCCTGACTTTC.